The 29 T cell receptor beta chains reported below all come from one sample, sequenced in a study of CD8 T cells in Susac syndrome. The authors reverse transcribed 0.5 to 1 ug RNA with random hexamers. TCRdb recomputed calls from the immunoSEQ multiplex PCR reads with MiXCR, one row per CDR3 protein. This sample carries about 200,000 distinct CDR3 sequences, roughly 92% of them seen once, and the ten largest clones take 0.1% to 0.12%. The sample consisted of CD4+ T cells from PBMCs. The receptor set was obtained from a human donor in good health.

In DNA form, the CDR3 reads TGTGCCACCAGCAGAGATCTGGGGGGCTCCTACAATGAGCAGTTCTTC. Its translation: CATSRDLGGSYNEQFF. The chain is built from TRBV15 and TRBJ2-1; perhaps TRBD2 as D (6 bases). The germline V and J ends were trimmed by 0 bases and 0 bases, with 9 bases remaining between them. Germline V gives CDR1 LNHNV, CDR2 YYDKDF (reference sequence). The length of the CDR3 is 16 residues.

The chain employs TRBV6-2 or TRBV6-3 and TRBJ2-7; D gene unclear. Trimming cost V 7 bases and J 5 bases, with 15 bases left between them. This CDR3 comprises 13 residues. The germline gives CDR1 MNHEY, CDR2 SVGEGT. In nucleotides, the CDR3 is TGTGCCAGCAACCGCGCCCCTCGGGACGAGCAGTACGTC. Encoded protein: CASNRAPRDEQYV.

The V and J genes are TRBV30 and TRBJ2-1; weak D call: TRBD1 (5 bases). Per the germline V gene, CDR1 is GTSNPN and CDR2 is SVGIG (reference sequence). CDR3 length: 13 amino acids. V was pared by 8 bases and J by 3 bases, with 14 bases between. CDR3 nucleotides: TGTGCCAAAGGGGCTCCGGGCTACAATGAGCAGTTCTTC. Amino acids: CAKGAPGYNEQFF.

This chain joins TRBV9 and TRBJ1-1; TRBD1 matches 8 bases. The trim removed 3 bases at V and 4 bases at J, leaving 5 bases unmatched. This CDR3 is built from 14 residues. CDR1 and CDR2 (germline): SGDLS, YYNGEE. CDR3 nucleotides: TGTGCCAGCAGCGGCAGGGGGCTCGGCACTGAAGCTTTCTTT. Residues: CASSGRGLGTEAFF.

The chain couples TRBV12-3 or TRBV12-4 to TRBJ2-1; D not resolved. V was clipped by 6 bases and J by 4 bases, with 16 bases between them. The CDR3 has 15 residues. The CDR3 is CASSPIKGIYNEQFF. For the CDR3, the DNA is TGTGCCAGCAGCCCCATAAAGGGTATATACAATGAGCAGTTCTTC.

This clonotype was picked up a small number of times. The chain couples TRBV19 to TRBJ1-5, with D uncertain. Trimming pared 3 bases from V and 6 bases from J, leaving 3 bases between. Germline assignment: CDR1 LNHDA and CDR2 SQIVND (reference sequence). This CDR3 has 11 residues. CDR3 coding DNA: TGTGCCAGTAGTATCGGTCAGCCCCAGCATTTT. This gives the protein CASSIGQPQHF.

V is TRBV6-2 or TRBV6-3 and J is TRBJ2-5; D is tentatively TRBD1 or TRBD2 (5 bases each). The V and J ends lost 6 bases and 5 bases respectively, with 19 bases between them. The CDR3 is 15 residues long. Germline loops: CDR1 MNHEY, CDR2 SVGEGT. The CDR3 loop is CASSPSRDVRETQYF. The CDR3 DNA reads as TGTGCCAGCAGCCCCTCCCGGGACGTTAGGGAGACCCAGTACTTC.

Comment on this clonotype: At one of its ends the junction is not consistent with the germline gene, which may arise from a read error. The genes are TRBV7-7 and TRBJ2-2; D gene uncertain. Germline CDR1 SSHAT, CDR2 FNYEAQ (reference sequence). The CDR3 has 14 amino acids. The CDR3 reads CASSLIGGTGELFF. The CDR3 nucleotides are TGTGCTAGCAGCTTAATTGGCGGCACCGGGGAGCTGTTTTTT. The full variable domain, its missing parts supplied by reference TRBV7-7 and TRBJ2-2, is GAGVSQSPRYKVTKRGQDVTLRCDPISSHATLYWYQQALGQGPEFLTYFNYEAQPDKSGLPSDRFSAERPEGSISTLTIQRTEQRDSAMYRCASSLIGGTGELFFGEGSRLTVL.

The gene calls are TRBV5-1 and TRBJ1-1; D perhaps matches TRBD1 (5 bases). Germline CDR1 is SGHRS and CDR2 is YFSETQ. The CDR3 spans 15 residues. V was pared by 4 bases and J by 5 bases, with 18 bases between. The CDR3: CASSRVFTGQTEAFF. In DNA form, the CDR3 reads TGCGCCAGCAGCCGGGTTTTTACAGGACAAACTGAAGCTTTCTTT. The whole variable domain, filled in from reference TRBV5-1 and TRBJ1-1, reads KAGVTQTPRYLIKTRGQQVTLSCSPISGHRSVSWYQQTPGQGLQFLFEYFSETQRNKGNFPGRFSGRQFSNSRSEMNVSTLELGDSALYLCASSRVFTGQTEAFFGQGTRLTVV.

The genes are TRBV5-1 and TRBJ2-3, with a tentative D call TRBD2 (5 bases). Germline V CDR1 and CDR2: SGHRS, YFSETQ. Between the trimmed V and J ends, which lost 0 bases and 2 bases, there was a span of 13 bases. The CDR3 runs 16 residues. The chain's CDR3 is CASSLGMSGLTDTQYF. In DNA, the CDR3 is TGCGCCAGCAGCTTGGGTATGAGCGGACTCACAGATACGCAGTATTTT.

This CDR3 is CSGGGVRETQYF. CDR3 nucleotide sequence: TGCAGCGGAGGGGGGGTCAGGGAGACCCAGTACTTC. The V call is TRBV29-1, the J call TRBJ2-5; weak D call: TRBD2 (7 bases). Trimming left V 7 bases short and J 5 bases short, with 14 bases between. Germline assignment: CDR1 SQVTM and CDR2 ANQGSEA. The CDR3 is 12 amino acids.

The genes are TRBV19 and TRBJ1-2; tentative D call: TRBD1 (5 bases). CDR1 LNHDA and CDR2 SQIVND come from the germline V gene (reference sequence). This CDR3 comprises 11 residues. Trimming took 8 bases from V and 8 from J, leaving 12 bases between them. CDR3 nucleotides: TGTGCCAGTGGGGGGGAGAGAGGCTACACCTTC. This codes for CASGGERGYTF.

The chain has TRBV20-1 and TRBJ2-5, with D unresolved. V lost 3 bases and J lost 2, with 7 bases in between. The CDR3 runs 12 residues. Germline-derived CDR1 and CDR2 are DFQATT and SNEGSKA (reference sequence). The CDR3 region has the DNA TGCAGTGCTAGCCTGGGGCAAGAGACCCAGTACTTC. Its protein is CSASLGQETQYF.

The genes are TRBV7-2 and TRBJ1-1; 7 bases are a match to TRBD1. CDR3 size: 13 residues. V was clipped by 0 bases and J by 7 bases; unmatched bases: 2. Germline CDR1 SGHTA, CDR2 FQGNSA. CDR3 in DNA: TGTGCCAGCAGCTTAGCGGACAGGAGTGAAGCTTTCTTT. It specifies CASSLADRSEAFF.

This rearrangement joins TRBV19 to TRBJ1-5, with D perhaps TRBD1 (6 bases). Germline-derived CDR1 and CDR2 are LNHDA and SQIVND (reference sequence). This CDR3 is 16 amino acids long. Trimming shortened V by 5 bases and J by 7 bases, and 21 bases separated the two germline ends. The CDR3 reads CASSPLDGGAMQPQHF. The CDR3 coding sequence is TGTGCCAGTAGTCCACTGGACGGGGGCGCGATGCAGCCCCAGCATTTT.

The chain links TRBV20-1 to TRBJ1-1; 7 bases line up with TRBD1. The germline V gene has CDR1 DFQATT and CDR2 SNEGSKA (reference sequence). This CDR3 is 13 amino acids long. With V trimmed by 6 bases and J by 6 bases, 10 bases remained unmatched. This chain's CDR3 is CSAISQTGPEAFF. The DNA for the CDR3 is TGCAGTGCCATCAGCCAGACAGGGCCTGAAGCTTTCTTT.

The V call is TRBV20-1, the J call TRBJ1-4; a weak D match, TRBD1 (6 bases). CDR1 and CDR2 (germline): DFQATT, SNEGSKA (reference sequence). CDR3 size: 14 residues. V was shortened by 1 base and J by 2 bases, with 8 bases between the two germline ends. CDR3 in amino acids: CSARGGGTNEKLFF. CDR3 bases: TGCAGTGCTAGAGGGGGGGGCACTAATGAAAAACTGTTTTTT.

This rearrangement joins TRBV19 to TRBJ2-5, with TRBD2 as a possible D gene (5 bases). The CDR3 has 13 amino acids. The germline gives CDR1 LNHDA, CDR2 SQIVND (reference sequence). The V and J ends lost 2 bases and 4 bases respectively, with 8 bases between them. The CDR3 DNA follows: TGTGCCAGTAGTATAACTAGGACAGAGACCCAGTACTTC. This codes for CASSITRTETQYF.

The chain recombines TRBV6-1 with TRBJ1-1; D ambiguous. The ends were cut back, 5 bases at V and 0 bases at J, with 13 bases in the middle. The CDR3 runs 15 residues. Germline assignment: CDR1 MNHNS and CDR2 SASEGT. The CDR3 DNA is TGTGCCAGCAGTAAAAATCCGGTGATGAACACTGAAGCTTTCTTT. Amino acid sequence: CASSKNPVMNTEAFF.

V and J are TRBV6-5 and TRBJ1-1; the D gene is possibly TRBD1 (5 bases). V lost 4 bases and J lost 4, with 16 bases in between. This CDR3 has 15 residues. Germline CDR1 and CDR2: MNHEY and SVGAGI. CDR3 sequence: CASSFIGVGATEAFF. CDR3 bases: TGTGCCAGCAGTTTCATTGGGGTTGGGGCCACTGAAGCTTTCTTT.

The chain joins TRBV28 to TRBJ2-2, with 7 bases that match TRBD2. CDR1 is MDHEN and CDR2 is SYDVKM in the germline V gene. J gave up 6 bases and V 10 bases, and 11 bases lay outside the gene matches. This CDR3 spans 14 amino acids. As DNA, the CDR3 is TGTGCCACTGGACGACTAGCCGGGCCCGGGGAGCTGTTTTTT. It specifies CATGRLAGPGELFF.

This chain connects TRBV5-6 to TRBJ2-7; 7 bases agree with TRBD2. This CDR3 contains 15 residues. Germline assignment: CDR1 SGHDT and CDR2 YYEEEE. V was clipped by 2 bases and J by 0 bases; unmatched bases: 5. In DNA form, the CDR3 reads TGTGCCAGCAGCTTTGGCGGGGGAAACTCCTACGAGCAGTACGTC. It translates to CASSFGGGNSYEQYV.

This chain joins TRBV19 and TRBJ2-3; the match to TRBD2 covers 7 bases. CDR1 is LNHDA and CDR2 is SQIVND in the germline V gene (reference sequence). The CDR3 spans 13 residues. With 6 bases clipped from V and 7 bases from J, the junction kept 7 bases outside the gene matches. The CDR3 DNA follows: TGTGCCAGTAGGCCACTAGCGACGAATACGCAGTATTTT. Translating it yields CASRPLATNTQYF. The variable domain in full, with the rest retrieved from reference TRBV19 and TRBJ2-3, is DGGITQSPKYLFRKEGQNVTLSCEQNLNHDAMYWYRQDPGQGLRLIYYSQIVNDFQKGDIAEGYSVSREKKESFPLTVTSAQKNPTAFYLCASRPLATNTQYFGPGTRLTVL.

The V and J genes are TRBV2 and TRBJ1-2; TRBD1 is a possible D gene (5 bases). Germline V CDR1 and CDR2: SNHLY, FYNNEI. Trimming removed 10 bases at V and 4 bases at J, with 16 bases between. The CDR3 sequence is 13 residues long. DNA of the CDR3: TGTGCCAATACCGGGACGGCCGGCTATGGCTACACCTTC. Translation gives CANTGTAGYGYTF.

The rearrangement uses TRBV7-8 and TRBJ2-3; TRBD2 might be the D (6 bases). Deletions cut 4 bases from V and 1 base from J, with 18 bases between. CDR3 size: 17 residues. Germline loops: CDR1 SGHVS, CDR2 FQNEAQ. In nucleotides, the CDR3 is TGTGCCAGCAGCTCCCGGATCGCCTCTAGCGGCACAGATACGCAGTATTTT. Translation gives CASSSRIASSGTDTQYF.

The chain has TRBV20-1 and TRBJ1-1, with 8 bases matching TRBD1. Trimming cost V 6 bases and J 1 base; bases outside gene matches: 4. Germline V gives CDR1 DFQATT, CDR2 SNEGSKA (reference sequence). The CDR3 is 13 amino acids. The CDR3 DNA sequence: TGCAGTGCCATGGGACAGGCGAACACTGAAGCTTTCTTT. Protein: CSAMGQANTEAFF.

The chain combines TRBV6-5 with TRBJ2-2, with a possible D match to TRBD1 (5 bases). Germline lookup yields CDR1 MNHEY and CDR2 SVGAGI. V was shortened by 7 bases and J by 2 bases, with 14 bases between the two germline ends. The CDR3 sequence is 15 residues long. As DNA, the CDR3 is TGTGCCAGCACCCTATCGACAGTTAACACCGGGGAGCTGTTTTTT. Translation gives CASTLSTVNTGELFF.

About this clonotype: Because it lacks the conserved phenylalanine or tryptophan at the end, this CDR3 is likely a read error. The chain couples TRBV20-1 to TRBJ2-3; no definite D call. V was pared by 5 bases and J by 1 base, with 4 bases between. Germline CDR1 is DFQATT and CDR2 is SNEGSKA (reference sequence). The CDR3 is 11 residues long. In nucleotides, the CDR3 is TGCAGTGCTGGGCGCACAGATACGCAGTATCTT. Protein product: CSAGRTDTQYL.

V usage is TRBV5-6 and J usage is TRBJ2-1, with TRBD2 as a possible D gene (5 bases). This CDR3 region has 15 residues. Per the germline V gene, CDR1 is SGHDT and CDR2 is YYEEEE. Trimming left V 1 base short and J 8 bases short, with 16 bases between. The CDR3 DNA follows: TGTGCCAGCAGCTTGAGCGAGTGGAGGTCGGATGAGCAGTTCTTC. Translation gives CASSLSEWRSDEQFF.